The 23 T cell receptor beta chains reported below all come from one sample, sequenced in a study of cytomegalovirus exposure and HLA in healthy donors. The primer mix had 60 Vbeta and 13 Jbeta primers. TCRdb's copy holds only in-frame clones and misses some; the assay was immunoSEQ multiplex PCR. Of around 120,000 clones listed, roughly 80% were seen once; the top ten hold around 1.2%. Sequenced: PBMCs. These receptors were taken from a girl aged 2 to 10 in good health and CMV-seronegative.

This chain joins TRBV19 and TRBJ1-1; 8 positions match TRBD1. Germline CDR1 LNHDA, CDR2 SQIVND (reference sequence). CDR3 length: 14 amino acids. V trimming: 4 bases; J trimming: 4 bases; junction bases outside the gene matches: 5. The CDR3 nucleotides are TGTGCCAGTAGTAGGGGACAGGCGGCCACTGAAGCTTTCTTT. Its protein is CASSRGQAATEAFF. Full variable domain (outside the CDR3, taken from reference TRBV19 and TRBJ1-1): DGGITQSPKYLFRKEGQNVTLSCEQNLNHDAMYWYRQDPGQGLRLIYYSQIVNDFQKGDIAEGYSVSREKKESFPLTVTSAQKNPTAFYLCASSRGQAATEAFFGQGTRLTVV.

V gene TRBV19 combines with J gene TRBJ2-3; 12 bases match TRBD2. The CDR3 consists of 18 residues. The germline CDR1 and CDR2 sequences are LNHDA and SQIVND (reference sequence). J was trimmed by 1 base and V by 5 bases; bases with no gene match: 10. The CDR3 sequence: CASSSTSGGEWGTDTQYF. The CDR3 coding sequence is TGTGCCAGTAGTTCGACTAGCGGGGGTGAGTGGGGCACAGATACGCAGTATTTT.

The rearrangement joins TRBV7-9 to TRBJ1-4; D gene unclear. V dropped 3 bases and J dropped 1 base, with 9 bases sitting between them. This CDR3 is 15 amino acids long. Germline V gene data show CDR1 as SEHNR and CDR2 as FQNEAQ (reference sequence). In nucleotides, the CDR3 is TGTGCCAGCAGCTTCCGGGAATTAACTAATGAAAAACTGTTTTTT. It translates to CASSFRELTNEKLFF.

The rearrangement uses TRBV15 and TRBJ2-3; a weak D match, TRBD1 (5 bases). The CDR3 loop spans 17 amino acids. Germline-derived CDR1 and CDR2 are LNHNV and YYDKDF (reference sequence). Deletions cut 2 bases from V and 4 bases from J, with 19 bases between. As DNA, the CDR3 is TGTGCCACCAGCAGACATAAAAATCAGGGTATCGCAGATACGCAGTATTTT. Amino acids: CATSRHKNQGIADTQYF.

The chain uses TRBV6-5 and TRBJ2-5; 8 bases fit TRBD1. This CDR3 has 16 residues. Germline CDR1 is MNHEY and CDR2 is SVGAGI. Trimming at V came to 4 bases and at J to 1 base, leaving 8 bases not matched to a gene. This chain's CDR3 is CASSSGTGSFQETQYF. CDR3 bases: TGTGCCAGCAGTTCCGGGACAGGATCCTTCCAAGAGACCCAGTACTTC.

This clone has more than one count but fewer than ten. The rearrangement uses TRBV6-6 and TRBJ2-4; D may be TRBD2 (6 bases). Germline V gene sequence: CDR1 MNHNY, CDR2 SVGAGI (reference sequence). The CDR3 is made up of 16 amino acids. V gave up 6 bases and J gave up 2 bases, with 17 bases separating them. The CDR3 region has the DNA TGTGCCAGCAGCCCCGGGACTGGGGGGTCCAAAAACATTCAGTACTTC. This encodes CASSPGTGGSKNIQYF.

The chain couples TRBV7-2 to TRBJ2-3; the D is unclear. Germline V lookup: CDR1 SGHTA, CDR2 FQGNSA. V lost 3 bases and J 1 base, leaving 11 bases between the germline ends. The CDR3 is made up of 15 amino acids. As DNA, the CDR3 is TGTGCCAGCAGCTTTCCGGTCGCGGGCACAGATACGCAGTATTTT. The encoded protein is CASSFPVAGTDTQYF.

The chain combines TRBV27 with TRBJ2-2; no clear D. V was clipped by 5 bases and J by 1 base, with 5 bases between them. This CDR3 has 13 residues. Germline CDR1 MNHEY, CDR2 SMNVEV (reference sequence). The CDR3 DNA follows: TGTGCCAGCAGTCGAGAGAACACCGGGGAGCTGTTTTTT. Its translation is CASSRENTGELFF.

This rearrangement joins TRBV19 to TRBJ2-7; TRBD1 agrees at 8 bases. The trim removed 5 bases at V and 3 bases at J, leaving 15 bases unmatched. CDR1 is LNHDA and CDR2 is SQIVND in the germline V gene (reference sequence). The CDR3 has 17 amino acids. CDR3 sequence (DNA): TGTGCCAGTAGTCCACACCCGACCCGGGACAGGATCTACGAGCAGTACTTC. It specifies CASSPHPTRDRIYEQYF.

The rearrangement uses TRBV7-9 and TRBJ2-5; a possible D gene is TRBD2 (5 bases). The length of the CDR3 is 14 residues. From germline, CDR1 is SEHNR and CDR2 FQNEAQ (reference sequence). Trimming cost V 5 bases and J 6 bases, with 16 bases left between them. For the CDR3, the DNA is TGTGCCAGCAGCACCCTAGCCTCGAGTAAGACCCAGTACTTC. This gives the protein CASSTLASSKTQYF.

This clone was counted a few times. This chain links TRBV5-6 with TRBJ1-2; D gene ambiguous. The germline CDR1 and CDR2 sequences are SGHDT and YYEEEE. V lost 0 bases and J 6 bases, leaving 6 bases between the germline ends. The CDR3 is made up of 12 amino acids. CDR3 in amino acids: CASSLAVDGYTF. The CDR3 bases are TGTGCCAGCAGCTTGGCGGTGGATGGCTACACCTTC.

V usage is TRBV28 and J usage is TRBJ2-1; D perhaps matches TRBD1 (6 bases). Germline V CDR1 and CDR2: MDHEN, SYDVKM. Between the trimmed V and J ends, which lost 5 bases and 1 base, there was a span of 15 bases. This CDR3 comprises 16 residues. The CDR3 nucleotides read TGTGCCAGCAGTACCCTCAGGGGAGTATCCTACAATGAGCAGTTCTTC. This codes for CASSTLRGVSYNEQFF.

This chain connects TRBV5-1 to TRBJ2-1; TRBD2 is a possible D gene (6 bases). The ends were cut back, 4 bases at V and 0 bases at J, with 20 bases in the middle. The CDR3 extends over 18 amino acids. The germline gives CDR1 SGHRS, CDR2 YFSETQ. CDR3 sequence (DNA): TGCGCCAGCAGCCTCCGGGGGTTTGGGTCCACCTCCTACAATGAGCAGTTCTTC. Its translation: CASSLRGFGSTSYNEQFF.

The CDR3 nucleotides read TGTGCCAGCAGCCAAGATCAAGGCGGAAACTACGAGCAGTACTTC. Its translation: CASSQDQGGNYEQYF. The chain carries TRBV4-2 and TRBJ2-7; D gene unclear. This CDR3 spans 15 amino acids. V shed 0 bases and J shed 3 bases, with 12 bases lying between them. In germline, CDR1 is LGHNA, CDR2 YNFKEQ.

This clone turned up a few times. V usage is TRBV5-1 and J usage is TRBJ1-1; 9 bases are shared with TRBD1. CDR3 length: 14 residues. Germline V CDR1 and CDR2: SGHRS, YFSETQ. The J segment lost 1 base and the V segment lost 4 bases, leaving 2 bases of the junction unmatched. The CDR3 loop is CASSGQGSNTEAFF. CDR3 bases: TGCGCCAGCAGCGGACAGGGGTCGAACACTGAAGCTTTCTTT.

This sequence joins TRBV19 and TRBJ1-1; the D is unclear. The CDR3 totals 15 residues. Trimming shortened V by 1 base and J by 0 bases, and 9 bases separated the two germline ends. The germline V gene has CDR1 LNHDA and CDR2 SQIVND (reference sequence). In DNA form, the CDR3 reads TGTGCCAGTAGTATAGCCCCGGGTATGAACACTGAAGCTTTCTTT. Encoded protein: CASSIAPGMNTEAFF.

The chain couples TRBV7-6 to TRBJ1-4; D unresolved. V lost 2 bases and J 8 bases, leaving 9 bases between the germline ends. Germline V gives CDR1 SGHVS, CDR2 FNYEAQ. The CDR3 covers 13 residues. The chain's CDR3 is CASSLRQMEKLFF. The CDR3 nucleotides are TGTGCCAGCAGCTTACGCCAGATGGAAAAACTGTTTTTT. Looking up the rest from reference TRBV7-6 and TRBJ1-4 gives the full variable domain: GAGVSQSPRYKVTKRGQDVALRCDPISGHVSLYWYRQALGQGPEFLTYFNYEAQQDKSGLPNDRFSAERPEGSISTLTIQRTEQRDSAMYRCASSLRQMEKLFFGSGTQLSVL.

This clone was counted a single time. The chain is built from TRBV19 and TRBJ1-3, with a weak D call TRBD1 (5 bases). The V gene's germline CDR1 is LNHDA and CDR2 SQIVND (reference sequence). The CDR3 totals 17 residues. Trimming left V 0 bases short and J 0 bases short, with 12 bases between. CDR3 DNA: TGTGCCAGTAGTATAGACGCAGGGCCAAGCTCTGGAAACACCATATATTTT. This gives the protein CASSIDAGPSSGNTIYF.

CDR3 DNA: TGTGCCAGCAGCGCAGACAGGGTGGAGGAGCAGTACTTC. This translates into CASSADRVEEQYF. The rearrangement uses TRBV7-6 and TRBJ2-7; TRBD1 agrees at 7 bases. CDR1 SGHVS and CDR2 FNYEAQ come from the germline V gene. The junction had 8 bases not matched to a gene; V was cut back by 5 bases and J by 7 bases. The CDR3 spans 13 residues.

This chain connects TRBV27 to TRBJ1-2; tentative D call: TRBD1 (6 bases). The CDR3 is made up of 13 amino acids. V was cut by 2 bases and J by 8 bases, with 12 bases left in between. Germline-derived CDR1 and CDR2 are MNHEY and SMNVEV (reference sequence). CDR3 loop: CASSLTGSGGYTF. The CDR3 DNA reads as TGTGCCAGCAGTTTAACAGGGTCGGGAGGCTACACCTTC.

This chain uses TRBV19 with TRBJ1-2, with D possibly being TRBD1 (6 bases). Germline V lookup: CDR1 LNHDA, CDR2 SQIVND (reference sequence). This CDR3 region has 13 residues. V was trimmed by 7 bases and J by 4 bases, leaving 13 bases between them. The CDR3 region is CASNLQGVYGYTF. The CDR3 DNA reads TGTGCCAGTAACCTACAGGGTGTCTATGGCTACACCTTC.

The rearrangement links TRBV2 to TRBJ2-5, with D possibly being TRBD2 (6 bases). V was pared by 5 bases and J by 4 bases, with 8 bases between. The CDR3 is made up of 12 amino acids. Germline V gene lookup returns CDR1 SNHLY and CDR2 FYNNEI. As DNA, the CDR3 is TGTGCCAGCAGTTCGGAGGGAGAGACCCAGTACTTC. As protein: CASSSEGETQYF.

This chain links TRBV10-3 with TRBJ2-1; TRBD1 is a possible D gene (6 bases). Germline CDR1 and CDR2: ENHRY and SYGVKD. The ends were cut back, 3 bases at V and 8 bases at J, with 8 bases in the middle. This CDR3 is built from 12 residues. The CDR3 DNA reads TGTGCCATCAGTGAACAGGGTTATGAGCAGTTCTTC. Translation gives CAISEQGYEQFF.